This T cell receptor (beta chain) was identified in a study of T-cell memory formation after mild COVID-19. Findings and limits, study-wide: Memory sampled before infection contained some responding clones, suggesting cross-reactive memory joined. A second wave of clones peaked on day 37, and their SARS-CoV-2 specificity went unconfirmed.

The V and J ends lost 3 bases and 0 bases, in that order; junction bases with no gene match: 2. Germline V gene lookup returns CDR1 LGHDT and CDR2 YNNKEL (reference sequence). The CDR3 length is 16 residues. TCRdb used MiXCR to reprocess the 5' RACE reads, holding one entry per CDR3 protein. The data show just over 350,000 distinct CDR3 sequences, 14% seen once. This clonotype was seen a few times. Its antigen is unidentified. Sequenced sample: PBMCs or a T cell subset sorted from them (not recorded which). The chain couples TRBV3-1 to TRBJ2-3; 11 nucleotides line up with TRBD2. The origin of this receptor is a young man who had mild COVID-19 (a few samples of this study predate the infection). Cell type and time point are not known. CDR3 sequence: CASSHLAGGSTDTQYF. Written as DNA, the CDR3 is TGTGCCAGCAGCCATTTAGCGGGGGGGAGCACAGATACGCAGTATTTT.